This T cell receptor (beta chain) originates from a study of blood T cell repertoires in COVID-19. Study details: COVID-19 samples collected from the United States, Italy and Spain covered acute and convalescent phases. T cells, B-cell-depleted T cells, or PBMCs supplied cDNA or gDNA.

CDR1 is MNHEY and CDR2 is SMNVEV in the germline V gene (reference sequence). This CDR3 is 14 amino acids long. The junction had 4 bases not matched to a gene; V was cut back by 4 bases and J by 3 bases. Participants reported their clinical history, and cohort assignment relied on those reports. Original processing methods: By means of reference gene primer amplification, nucleated cell counts were estimated. The data were produced by immunoSEQ multiplex PCR, yet TCRdb's version contains in-frame clones alone and is incomplete. V and J calls and clone size are as listed in that table; D and trimming were resolved from the DNA. The sample has a few hundred thousand clones; 90% are singletons.

The receptor was derived from a woman between 18 and 30 years old with acute COVID-19. The V and J genes are TRBV27 and TRBJ2-7; 9 bases map to TRBD1. Sequencing was carried out using PBMCs or T cells enriched from blood (not recorded which). The CDR3 loop is CASSSRQGGYEQYF. In DNA, the CDR3 is TGTGCCAGCAGTTCCAGACAGGGGGGCTACGAGCAGTACTTC.